The sequence of this T cell receptor beta chain was determined in a study of blood T cell repertoires in COVID-19. Study-wide background: Some COVID-19 samples were acute and others convalescent; all came from the United States, Italy and Spain. T cells, B-cell-depleted T cells, or PBMCs provided the cDNA or gDNA that served as material.

This clone has at least ten counts. In the source study's methods: It was from reference gene primer amplification that nucleated cell counts were estimated. This table comes from immunoSEQ multiplex PCR, and its TCRdb copy is limited to in-frame clones, with some not included. V and J calls and clone size are given by that table; D and trimming were obtained from the DNA. The data show over 200,000 clones, about four fifths seen once. Germline V lookup: CDR1 LNHDA, CDR2 SQIVND (reference sequence). The CDR3 spans 15 residues. The V end lost 4 bases, the J end lost 1 base, and 13 bases lay between the germline ends.

This receptor was obtained from a woman between 35 and 50 years old with active or convalescent COVID-19. Sample: peripheral blood. The V and J genes are TRBV19 and TRBJ1-1, with D maybe TRBD1 (6 bases). The CDR3 region is CASSTPDRWNTEAFF. DNA of the CDR3: TGTGCCAGTAGTACCCCCGACAGGTGGAACACTGAAGCTTTCTTT.